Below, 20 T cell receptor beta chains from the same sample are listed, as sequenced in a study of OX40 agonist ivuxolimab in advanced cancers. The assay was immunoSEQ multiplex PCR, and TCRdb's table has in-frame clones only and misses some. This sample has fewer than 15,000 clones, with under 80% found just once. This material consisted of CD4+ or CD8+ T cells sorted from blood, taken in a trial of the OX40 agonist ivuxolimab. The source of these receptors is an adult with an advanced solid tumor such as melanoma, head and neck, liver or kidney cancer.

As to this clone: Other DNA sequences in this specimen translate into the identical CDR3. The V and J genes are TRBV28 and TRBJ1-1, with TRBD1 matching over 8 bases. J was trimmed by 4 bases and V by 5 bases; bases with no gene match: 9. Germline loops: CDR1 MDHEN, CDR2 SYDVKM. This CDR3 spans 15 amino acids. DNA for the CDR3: TGTGCCAGCAGTGGGGACAGGCGAGTCGTCACTGAAGCTTTCTTT. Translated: CASSGDRRVVTEAFF.

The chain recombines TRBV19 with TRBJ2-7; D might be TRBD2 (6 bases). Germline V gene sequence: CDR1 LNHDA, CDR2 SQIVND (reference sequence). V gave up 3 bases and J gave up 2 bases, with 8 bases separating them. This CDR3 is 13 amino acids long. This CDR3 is CASSMGGPYEQYF. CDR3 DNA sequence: TGTGCCAGTAGTATGGGGGGTCCCTACGAGCAGTACTTC.

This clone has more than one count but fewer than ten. The CDR3 is CASSSLDEQFF. In nucleotides, the CDR3 is TGTGCCAGCAGCTCCTTAGATGAGCAGTTCTTC. The V and J genes are TRBV7-9 and TRBJ2-1; D not certain. There are 11 residues in the CDR3. V lost 4 bases and J lost 8, with 6 bases in between. Germline values: CDR1 SEHNR, CDR2 FQNEAQ (reference sequence). The full variable domain, rest sourced from reference TRBV7-9 and TRBJ2-1, is DTGVSQNPRHKITKRGQNVTFRCDPISEHNRLYWYRQTLGQGPEFLTYFQNEAQLEKSRLLSDRFSAERPKGSFSTLEIQRTEQGDSAMYLCASSSLDEQFFGPGTRLTVL.

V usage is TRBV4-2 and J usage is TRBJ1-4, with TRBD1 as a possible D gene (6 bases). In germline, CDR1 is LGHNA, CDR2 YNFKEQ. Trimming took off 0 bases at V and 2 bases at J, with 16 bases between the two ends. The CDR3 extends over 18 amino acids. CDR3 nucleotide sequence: TGTGCCAGCAGCCAAGATCCCCCCCCGGGGGCTACTAATGAAAAACTGTTTTTT. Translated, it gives CASSQDPPPGATNEKLFF.

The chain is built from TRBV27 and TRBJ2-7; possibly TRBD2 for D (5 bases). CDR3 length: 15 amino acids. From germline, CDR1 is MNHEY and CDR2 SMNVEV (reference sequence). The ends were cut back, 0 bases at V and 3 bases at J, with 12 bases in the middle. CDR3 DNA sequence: TGTGCCAGCAGTTTATCGGCGGGCGGTAGCTACGAGCAGTACTTC. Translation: CASSLSAGGSYEQYF.

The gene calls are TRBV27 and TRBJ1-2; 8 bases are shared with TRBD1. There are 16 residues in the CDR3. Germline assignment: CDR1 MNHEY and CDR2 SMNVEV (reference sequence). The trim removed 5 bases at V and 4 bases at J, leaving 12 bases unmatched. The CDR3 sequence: CASSPGGQAEFYGYTF. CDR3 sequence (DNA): TGTGCCAGCAGTCCGGGGGGACAGGCTGAGTTCTATGGCTACACCTTC.

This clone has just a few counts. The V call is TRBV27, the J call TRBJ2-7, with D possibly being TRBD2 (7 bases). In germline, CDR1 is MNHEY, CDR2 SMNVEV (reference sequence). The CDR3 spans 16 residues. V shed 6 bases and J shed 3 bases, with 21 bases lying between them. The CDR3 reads CASRGYGEGVYYEQYF. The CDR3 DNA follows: TGTGCCAGCAGAGGGTACGGGGAGGGGGTGTACTACGAGCAGTACTTC.

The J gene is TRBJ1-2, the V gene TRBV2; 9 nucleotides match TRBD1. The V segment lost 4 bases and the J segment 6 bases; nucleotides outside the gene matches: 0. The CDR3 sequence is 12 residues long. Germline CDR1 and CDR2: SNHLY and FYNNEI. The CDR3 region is CASSGTGDGYTF. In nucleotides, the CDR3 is TGTGCCAGCAGTGGGACAGGGGATGGCTACACCTTC.

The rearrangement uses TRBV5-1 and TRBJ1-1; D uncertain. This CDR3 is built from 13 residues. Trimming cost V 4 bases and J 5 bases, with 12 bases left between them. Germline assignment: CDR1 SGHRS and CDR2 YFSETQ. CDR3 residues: CASSPPGETEAFF. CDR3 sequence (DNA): TGCGCCAGCAGCCCCCCCGGGGAGACTGAAGCTTTCTTT.

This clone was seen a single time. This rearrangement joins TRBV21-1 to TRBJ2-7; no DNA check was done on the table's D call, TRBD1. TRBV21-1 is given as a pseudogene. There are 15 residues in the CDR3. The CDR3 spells CASSPGQGSSYEQYF. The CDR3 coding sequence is TGTGCCAGCAGCCCAGGACAGGGGAGCTCCTACGAGCAGTACTTC.

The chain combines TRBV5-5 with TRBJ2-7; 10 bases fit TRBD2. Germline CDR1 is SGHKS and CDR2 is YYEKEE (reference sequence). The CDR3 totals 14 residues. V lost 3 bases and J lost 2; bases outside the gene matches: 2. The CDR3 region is CASSSLAGAYEQYF. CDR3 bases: TGTGCCAGCAGCTCTCTAGCGGGGGCCTACGAGCAGTACTTC.

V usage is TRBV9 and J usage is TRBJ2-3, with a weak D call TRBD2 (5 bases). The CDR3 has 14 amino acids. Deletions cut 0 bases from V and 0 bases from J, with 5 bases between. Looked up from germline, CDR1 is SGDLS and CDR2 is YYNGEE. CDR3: CASSVGRSTDTQYF. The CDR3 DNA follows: TGTGCCAGCAGCGTAGGGAGGAGCACAGATACGCAGTATTTT.

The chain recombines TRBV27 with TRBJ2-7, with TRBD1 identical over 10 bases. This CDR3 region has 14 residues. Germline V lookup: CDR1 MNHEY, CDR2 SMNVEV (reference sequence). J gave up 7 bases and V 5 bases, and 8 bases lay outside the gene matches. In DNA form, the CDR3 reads TGTGCCAGCAGTCCCAGACAGGGGGCGGGGGAGCAGTACTTC. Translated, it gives CASSPRQGAGEQYF.

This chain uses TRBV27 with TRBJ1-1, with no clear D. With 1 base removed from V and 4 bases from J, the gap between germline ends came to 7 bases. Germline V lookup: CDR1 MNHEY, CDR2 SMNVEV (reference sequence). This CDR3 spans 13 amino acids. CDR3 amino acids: CASSLFSSTEAFF. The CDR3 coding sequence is TGTGCCAGCAGTTTATTTTCCAGCACTGAAGCTTTCTTT.

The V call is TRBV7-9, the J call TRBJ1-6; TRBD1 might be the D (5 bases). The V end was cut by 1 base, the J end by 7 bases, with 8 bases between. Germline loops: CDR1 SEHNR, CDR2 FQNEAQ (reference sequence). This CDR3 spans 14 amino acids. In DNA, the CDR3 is TGTGCCAGCAGCTTAGAACAGGCGAATTCACCCCTCCACTTT. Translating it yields CASSLEQANSPLHF. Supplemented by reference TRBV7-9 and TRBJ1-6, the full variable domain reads DTGVSQNPRHKITKRGQNVTFRCDPISEHNRLYWYRQTLGQGPEFLTYFQNEAQLEKSRLLSDRFSAERPKGSFSTLEIQRTEQGDSAMYLCASSLEQANSPLHFGNGTRLTVT.

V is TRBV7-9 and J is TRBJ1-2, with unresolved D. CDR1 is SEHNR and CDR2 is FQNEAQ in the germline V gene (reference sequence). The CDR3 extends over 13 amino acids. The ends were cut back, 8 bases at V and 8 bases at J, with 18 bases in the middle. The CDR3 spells CASAEGLIVGYTF. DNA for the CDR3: TGTGCCAGCGCGGAGGGTTTAATAGTAGGCTACACCTTC. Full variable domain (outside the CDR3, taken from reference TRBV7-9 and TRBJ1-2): DTGVSQNPRHKITKRGQNVTFRCDPISEHNRLYWYRQTLGQGPEFLTYFQNEAQLEKSRLLSDRFSAERPKGSFSTLEIQRTEQGDSAMYLCASAEGLIVGYTFGSGTRLTVV.

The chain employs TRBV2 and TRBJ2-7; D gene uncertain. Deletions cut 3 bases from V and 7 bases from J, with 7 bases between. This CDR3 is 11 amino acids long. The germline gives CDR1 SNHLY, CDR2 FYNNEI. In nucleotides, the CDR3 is TGTGCCAGCAGTGACAGTGGTGAGCAGTACTTC. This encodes CASSDSGEQYF.

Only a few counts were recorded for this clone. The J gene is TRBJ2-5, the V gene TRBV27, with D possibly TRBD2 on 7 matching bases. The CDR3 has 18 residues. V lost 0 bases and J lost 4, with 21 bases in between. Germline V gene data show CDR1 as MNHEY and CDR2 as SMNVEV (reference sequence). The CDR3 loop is CASSLSIGGQALRETQYF. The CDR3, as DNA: TGTGCCAGCAGTTTATCGATCGGGGGGCAGGCTCTCCGAGAGACCCAGTACTTC.

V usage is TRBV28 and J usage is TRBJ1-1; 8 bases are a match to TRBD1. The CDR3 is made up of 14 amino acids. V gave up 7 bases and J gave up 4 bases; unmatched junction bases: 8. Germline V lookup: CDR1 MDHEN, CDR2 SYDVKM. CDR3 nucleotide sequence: TGTGCCAGCACCCAGGGGGCTCGGGGCACTGAAGCTTTCTTT. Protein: CASTQGARGTEAFF.

Here the CDR3 DNA reads TGTGCCAGCAGCTTAGGGTCTAATAATTCACCCCTCCACTTT. Its translation: CASSLGSNNSPLHF. V gene TRBV5-5 combines with J gene TRBJ1-6; no reliable D call. Germline CDR1 reads SGHKS; CDR2 reads YYEKEE (reference sequence). With 2 bases removed from V and 5 bases from J, the gap between germline ends came to 8 bases. The CDR3 loop spans 14 amino acids.